The present T cell receptor (beta chain) was sequenced within a study of blood T cells in healthy people across ages (dated by TCRdb to between 2014 and 2016). The study in broad terms: In model experiments, template switching captured about one uniquely barcoded TCR beta cDNA molecule for every two T cells. The study measured age-related changes in TCR beta repertoire diversity using deep sequencing normalized with unique cDNA molecular identifiers. Donors were grouped into four age groups: young (average 16 years), middle-aged (around 39), aged (around 60) and long-lived (about 90). Donors of different ages were randomly distributed across sequencing lanes to avoid experimental bias. Two additional independent replicas of 1 million unique cDNA reads from the same blood draw were analyzed for two donors (one aged 18 to 30 and one aged 80 or older). General findings and caveats noted by the study authors: Because donor CMV infection status was unknown, age-related changes in expanded clonotypes were potentially confounded. Observed TCR beta diversity per million T cells fell roughly linearly with age, and a significant reduction was already apparent by age roughly 40. There was a strong correlation between observed TCR beta diversity and the percentage of naive T cells measured by flow cytometry. Compared with the aged group, the long-lived group had more naive CD4+ T cells, fewer expanded clones and increased TCR diversity, a pattern suggesting age selection. Conclusive comparison of naive and antigen-experienced compartments was prevented by the profiling of bulk unsorted PBMCs. Estimates of total diversity based on one million sequenced T cells were considered lower bounds and underestimates.

Trimming takes 5 bases from V and 1 base from J, and the germline ends sit 13 bases apart. Based on the germline V gene (reference sequence), the CDR1 and CDR2 sequences are SEHNR and FQNEAQ. From cysteine to phenylalanine, the CDR3 is 15 amino acids long. Only the CDR3 part of the read is kept: 45 bases, read in frame from the first base. The library relied on 5' RACE. TCRdb lists the instrument as Illumina HiSeq 2500. A second PCR of 7 to 11 cycles was performed with a sample-barcoded 5' primer and a J-beta primer mix. Each TCR beta cDNA molecule received a unique molecular identifier from a template-switch 5' adaptor carrying 12 random nucleotides. At least 3 million CDR3-containing paired-end reads were obtained from each sample. First-strand cDNA synthesis was performed from all RNA using the Mint cDNA synthesis kit, with priming by a TRBC-specific oligonucleotide. Following uracil-DNA glycosylase treatment, all cDNA underwent a first 18-cycle PCR with the universal primers M1SS and BC2_uni_R. Per the authors' processing: For normalization, 1 million high-quality reads, each with a distinct molecular identifier, were randomly selected from each sample. Reads with shared molecular identifiers were discarded instead of being binned into consensus sequences. MiTCR, run with a Q25 quality threshold and the strictest error-elimination algorithm, handled CDR3 identification, clonotype clustering and error correction. Lower-bound total TCR beta diversity was estimated with a nonparametric unseen species model using Euler transformation. Clones were called with MiXCR by TCRdb after fastp trimmed the public reads at Q25, and only in-frame beta chains were retained. Entries are consolidated by CDR3 protein sequence, retaining the most common genes and DNA. None of the V and J calls come from the authors' own analysis; TCRdb made them. This sample is represented by about a million distinct CDR3 sequences; just over 50% of them were singletons. The ten most abundant clones make up 20% to 25% of the sample.

The roughly 39 donors, aged about 6 to 95 years, were systemically healthy Caucasian individuals from Russia. Around 10 milliliters of peripheral blood were collected from each donor into EDTA-treated Vacutainer tubes. Ficoll-Paque density-gradient centrifugation was used to isolate PBMCs, with at least 6.5 million per sample. Trizol reagent was used to extract total RNA from PBMCs, with at least 5 micrograms per sample. For every donor, flow cytometry on a PBMC aliquot measured the percentage of naive CD45RAhigh/CD27high T cells. Details on this clonotype: The antigen it recognizes is unknown. Base qualities are missing; no much larger clone stands one base away.

Sequenced material: blood. The chain joins TRBV7-9 to TRBJ2-3, with no D gene named confidently. The TCR originated in a woman aged 60-75 years in good health. The CDR3 reads as follows: CASSRLQSRTDTQYF. The nucleotide sequence reads as follows: TGTGCCAGCAGCCGACTTCAATCCCGCACAGATACGCAGTATTTT.